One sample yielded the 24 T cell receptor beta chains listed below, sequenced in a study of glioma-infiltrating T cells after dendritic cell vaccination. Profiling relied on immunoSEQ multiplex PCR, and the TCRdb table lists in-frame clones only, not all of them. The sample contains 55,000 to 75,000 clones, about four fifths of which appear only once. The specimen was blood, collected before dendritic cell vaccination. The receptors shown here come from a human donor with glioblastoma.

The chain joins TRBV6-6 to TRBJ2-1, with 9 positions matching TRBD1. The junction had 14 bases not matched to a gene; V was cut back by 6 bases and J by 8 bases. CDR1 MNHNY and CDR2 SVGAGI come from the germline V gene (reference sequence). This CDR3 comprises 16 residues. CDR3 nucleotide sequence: TGTGCCAGCAGCGACCCCATTACTACAGGGGGCGATGAGCAGTTCTTC. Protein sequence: CASSDPITTGGDEQFF.

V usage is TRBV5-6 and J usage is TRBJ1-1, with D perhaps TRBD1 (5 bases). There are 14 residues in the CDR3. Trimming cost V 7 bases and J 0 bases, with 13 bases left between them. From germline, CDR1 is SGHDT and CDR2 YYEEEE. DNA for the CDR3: TGTGCCAGCGCGCGGGGACGGCTGAACACTGAAGCTTTCTTT. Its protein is CASARGRLNTEAFF.

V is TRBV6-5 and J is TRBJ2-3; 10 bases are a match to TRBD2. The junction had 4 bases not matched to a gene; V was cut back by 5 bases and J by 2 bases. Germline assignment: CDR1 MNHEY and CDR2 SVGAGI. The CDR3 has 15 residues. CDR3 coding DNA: TGTGCCAGCAGTAAAACTAGCGGGGTCACAGATACGCAGTATTTT. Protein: CASSKTSGVTDTQYF.

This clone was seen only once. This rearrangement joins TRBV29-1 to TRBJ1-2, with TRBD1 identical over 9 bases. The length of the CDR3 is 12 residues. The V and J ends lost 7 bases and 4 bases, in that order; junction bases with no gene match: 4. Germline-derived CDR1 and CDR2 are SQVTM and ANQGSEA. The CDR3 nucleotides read TGCAGCGCAGGACAGGGGTCCTATGGCTACACCTTC. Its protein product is CSAGQGSYGYTF.

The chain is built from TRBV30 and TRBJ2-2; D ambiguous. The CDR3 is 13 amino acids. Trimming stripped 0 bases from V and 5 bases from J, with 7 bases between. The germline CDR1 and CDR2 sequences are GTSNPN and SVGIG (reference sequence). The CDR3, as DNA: TGTGCCTGGAGTGTACCCCTAACCGGGGAGCTGTTTTTT. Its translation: CAWSVPLTGELFF.

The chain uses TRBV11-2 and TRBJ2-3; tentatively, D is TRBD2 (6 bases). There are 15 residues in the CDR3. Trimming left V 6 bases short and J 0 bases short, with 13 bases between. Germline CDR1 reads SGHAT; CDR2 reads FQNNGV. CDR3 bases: TGTGCCAGCAGTACGCGGGGTTCTAGCACAGATACGCAGTATTTT. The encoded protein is CASSTRGSSTDTQYF.

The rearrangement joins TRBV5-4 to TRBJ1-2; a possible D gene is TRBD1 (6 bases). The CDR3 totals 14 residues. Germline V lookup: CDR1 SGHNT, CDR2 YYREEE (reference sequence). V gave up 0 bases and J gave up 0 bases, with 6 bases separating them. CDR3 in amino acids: CASSLGTANYGYTF. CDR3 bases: TGTGCCAGCAGCTTGGGGACAGCTAACTATGGCTACACCTTC.

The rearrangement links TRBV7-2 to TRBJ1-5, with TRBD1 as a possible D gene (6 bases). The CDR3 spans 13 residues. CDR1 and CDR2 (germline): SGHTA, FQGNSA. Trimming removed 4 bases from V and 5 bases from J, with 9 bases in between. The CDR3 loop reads CASSSRQDQPQHF. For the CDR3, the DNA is TGTGCCAGCAGCTCACGACAGGATCAGCCCCAGCATTTT.

The CDR3 region is CSVDNGGYEQYF. DNA of the CDR3: TGCAGCGTTGATAACGGTGGTTACGAGCAGTACTTC. The chain combines TRBV29-1 with TRBJ2-7; no reliable D call. This CDR3 contains 12 residues. Germline loops: CDR1 SQVTM, CDR2 ANQGSEA. V was shortened by 3 bases and J by 4 bases, with 10 bases between the two germline ends.

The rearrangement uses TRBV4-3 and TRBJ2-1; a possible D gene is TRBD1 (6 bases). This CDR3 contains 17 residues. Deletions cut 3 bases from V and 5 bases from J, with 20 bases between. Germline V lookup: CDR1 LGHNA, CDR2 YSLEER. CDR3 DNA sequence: TGCGCCAGCAGCCACCGATACTCCGGGACACGAAACAATGAGCAGTTCTTC. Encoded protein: CASSHRYSGTRNNEQFF.

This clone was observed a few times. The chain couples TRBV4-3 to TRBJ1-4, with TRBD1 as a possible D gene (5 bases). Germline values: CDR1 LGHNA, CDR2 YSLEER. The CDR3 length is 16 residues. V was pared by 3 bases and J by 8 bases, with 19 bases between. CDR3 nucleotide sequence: TGCGCCAGCAGCCAGATCCAGGGTGGATTGACAGAAAAACTGTTTTTT. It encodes CASSQIQGGLTEKLFF.

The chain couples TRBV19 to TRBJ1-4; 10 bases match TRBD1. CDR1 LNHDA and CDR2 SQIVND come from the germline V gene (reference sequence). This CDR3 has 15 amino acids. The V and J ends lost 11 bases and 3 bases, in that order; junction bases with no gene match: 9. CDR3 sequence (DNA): TGTGCCGTCCGGGACAGGGGTGCCTCTAATGAAAAACTGTTTTTT. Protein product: CAVRDRGASNEKLFF.

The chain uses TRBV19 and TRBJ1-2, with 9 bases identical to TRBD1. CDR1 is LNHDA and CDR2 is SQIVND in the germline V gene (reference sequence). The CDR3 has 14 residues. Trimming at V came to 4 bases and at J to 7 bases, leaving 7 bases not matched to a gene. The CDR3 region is CASSTTGGASGYTF. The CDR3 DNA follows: TGTGCCAGTAGTACCACAGGGGGCGCGAGTGGCTACACCTTC.

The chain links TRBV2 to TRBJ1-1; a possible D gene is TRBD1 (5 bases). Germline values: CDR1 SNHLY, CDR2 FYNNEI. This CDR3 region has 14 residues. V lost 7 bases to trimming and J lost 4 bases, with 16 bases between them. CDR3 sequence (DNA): TGTGCCAGCAACGGGGGGGGGAAGGGCACTGAAGCTTTCTTT. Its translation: CASNGGGKGTEAFF.

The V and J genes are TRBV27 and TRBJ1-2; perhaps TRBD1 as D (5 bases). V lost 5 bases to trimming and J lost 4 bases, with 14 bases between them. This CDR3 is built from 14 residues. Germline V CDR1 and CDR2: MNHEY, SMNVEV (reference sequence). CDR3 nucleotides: TGTGCCAGCAGTACCTATACAGGACGCTATGGCTACACCTTC. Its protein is CASSTYTGRYGYTF.

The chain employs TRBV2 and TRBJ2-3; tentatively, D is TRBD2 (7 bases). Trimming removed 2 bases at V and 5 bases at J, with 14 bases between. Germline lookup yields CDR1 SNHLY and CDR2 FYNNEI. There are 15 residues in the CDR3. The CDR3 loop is CASSENGGGGDTQYF. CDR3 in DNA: TGTGCCAGCAGTGAAAATGGAGGGGGGGGAGATACGCAGTATTTT.

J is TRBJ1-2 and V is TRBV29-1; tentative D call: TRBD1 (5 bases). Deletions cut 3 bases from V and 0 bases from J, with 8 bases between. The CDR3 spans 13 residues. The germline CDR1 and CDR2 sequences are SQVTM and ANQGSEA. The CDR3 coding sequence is TGCAGCGTTGAGGGGGGAACTAACTATGGCTACACCTTC. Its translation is CSVEGGTNYGYTF.

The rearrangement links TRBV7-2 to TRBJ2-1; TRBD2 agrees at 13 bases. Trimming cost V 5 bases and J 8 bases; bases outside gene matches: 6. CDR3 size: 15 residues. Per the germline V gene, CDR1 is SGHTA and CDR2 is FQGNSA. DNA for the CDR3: TGTGCCAGCAGCCCGAGGACTAGCGGGGGTGATGAGCAGTTCTTC. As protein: CASSPRTSGGDEQFF.

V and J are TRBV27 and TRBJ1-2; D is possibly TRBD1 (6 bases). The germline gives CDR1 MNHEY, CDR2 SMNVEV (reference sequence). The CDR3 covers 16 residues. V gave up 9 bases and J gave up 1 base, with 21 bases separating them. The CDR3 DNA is TGTGCCAGTCCACGATCAGGGGATCGGGATAACTATGGCTACACCTTC. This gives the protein CASPRSGDRDNYGYTF.

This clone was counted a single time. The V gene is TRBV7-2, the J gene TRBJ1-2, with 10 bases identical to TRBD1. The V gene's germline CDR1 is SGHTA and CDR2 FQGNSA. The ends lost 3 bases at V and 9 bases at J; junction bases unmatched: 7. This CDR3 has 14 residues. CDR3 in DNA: TGTGCCAGCAGCTTTAGCGGGACAGGGGTTAGCTACACCTTC. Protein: CASSFSGTGVSYTF.

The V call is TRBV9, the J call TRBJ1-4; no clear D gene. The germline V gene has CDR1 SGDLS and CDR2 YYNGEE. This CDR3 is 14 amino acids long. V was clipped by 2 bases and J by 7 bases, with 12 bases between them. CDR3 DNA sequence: TGTGCCAGCAGCGTCAGGATTCTTGCTGAAAAACTGTTTTTT. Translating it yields CASSVRILAEKLFF.

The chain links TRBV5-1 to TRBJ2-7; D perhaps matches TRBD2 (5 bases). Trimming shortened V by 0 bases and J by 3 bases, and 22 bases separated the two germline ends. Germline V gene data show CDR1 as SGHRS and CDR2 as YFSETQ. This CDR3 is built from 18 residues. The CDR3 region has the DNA TGCGCCAGCAGCTTGGGCCACTCGATCGGGGTCGGGAACTACGAGCAGTACTTC. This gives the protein CASSLGHSIGVGNYEQYF.

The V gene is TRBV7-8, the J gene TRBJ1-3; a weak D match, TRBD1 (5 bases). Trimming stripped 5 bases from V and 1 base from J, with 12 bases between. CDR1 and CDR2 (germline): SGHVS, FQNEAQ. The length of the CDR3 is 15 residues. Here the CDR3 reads CASSTLGGSGNTIYF. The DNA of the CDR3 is TGTGCCAGCAGCACCCTCGGGGGTTCTGGAAACACCATATATTTT. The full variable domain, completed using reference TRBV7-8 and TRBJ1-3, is GAGVSQSPRYKVAKRGQDVALRCDPISGHVSLFWYQQALGQGPEFLTYFQNEAQLDKSGLPSDRFFAERPEGSVSTLKIQRTQQEDSAVYLCASSTLGGSGNTIYFGEGSWLTVV.

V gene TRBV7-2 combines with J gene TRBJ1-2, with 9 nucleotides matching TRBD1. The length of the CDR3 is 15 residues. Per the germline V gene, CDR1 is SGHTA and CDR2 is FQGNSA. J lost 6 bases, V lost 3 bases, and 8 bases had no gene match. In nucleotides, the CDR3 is TGTGCCAGCAGCTTGGACAGGGGCTCGGTGCATGGCTACACCTTC. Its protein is CASSLDRGSVHGYTF.